The text below deals with one T cell receptor beta chain. No antigen is known for it. Samples with a second dose at about 4 or about 12 weeks were pooled together. This sample stems from a study of T cell responses to AZD1222 COVID-19 vaccine. Overall study findings and caveats: Donors skewed white British and female; clonal diversity was possibly underestimated. Seropositive status at baseline applied to only a handful of AZD1222 recipients. Increases in Spike-specific TCR breadth and depth were seen after two AZD1222 doses.

TCRdb's copy holds only in-frame clones and misses some; the assay was immunoSEQ multiplex PCR. The sample yields some 130,000 clones, roughly 93% seen once. The germline gives CDR1 SEHNR, CDR2 FQNEAQ (reference sequence). There are 14 residues in the CDR3. The ends lost 2 bases at V and 4 bases at J; junction bases unmatched: 3. The sequences come from peripheral blood, collected 28 days after the second AZD1222 dose. This TCR was recovered from an adult who received the AZD1222 COVID-19 vaccine. The chain joins TRBV7-9 to TRBJ2-7; 9 nucleotides line up with TRBD1. CDR3 DNA sequence: TGTGCCAGCAGCTTAAGGGACAGGGCATACGAGCAGTACTTC. It is translated as CASSLRDRAYEQYF.